Below, 10 T cell receptor beta chains from the same sample are listed, as sequenced in a study of blood T cells in healthy people across ages. Alongside a J-beta primer mix, a sample-barcoded 5' primer served in a second PCR lasting about 6 to 11 cycles. In TCRdb, the 5' RACE reads were re-called with MiXCR into one record per CDR3 protein. The profile covers 1.5 million to 2 million distinct CDR3 sequences, with just under 50% appearing a single time and roughly 2.1% taken by the ten largest. Sequenced material: blood. Source of these receptors: a middle-aged woman in good health.

There are a few counts of this clonotype. This rearrangement joins TRBV6-1 to TRBJ1-5; D is undetermined. V shed 1 base and J shed 3 bases, with 13 bases lying between them. Germline CDR1 is MNHNS and CDR2 is SASEGT. This CDR3 contains 16 residues. CDR3 sequence (DNA): TGTGCCAGCAGTGAAGGGCGGCAGCCGATCAATCAGCCCCAGCATTTT. Its protein is CASSEGRQPINQPQHF.

The chain employs TRBV6-6 and TRBJ2-3; the D gene is possibly TRBD2 (6 bases). V lost 4 bases, J lost 8 bases, and 16 bases lay in between. This CDR3 is 14 amino acids long. Germline V gene data show CDR1 as MNHNY and CDR2 as SVGAGI (reference sequence). The DNA of the CDR3 is TGTGCCAGCAGTTCCGGGGGAGGCAGGGCTACGCAGTATTTT. The encoded protein is CASSSGGGRATQYF.

The V gene is TRBV5-1, the J gene TRBJ2-5; 7 nucleotides line up with TRBD2. V lost 4 bases to trimming and J lost 3 bases; unmatched junction nucleotides: 6. The CDR3 totals 14 residues. From germline, CDR1 is SGHRS and CDR2 YFSETQ. DNA for the CDR3: TGCGCCAGCAGCCCCGGGAGGCTAAAAGAGACCCAGTACTTC. This gives the protein CASSPGRLKETQYF.

The V and J genes are TRBV7-2 and TRBJ2-7; TRBD1 is a possible D gene (6 bases). The germline gives CDR1 SGHTA, CDR2 FQGNSA. Deletions cut 6 bases from V and 5 bases from J, with 14 bases between. This CDR3 is 13 amino acids long. CDR3: CASSRRDTDEQYF. For the CDR3, the DNA is TGTGCCAGCAGTCGACGGGACACCGACGAGCAGTACTTC.

Remarks on this clonotype: Germline is not matched at one junction end, which may reflect a read error. The chain is built from TRBV6-5 and TRBJ1-2, with D maybe TRBD1 (5 bases). The CDR3 totals 15 residues. From germline, CDR1 is MNHEY and CDR2 SVGAGI. CDR3 coding DNA: TGTGCCAGTCTGAGGGACCGACGAACTCTCTATGACTACACCTTC. This codes for CASLRDRRTLYDYTF.

CDR3 residues: CASRTLMSSADTQYF. The CDR3 bases are TGTGCCAGCAGAACCCTTATGAGCAGCGCAGATACGCAGTATTTT. The chain is built from TRBV7-2 and TRBJ2-3; D is unresolved. Germline V gene lookup returns CDR1 SGHTA and CDR2 FQGNSA. Trimming pared 6 bases from V and 4 bases from J, leaving 17 bases between. The CDR3 is made up of 15 amino acids.

In this sample, this clonotype turned up a few times. CDR3 protein: CSARDSGLGSYNEQFF. CDR3 in DNA: TGCAGTGCTAGAGATTCGGGGTTGGGCTCCTACAATGAGCAGTTCTTC. J is TRBJ2-1 and V is TRBV20-1; TRBD2 is a possible D gene (5 bases). This CDR3 has 16 residues. Germline-derived CDR1 and CDR2 are DFQATT and SNEGSKA (reference sequence). The V end lost 0 bases, the J end lost 0 bases, and 12 bases lay between the germline ends.

The J gene is TRBJ2-1, the V gene TRBV20-1; 14 bases align to TRBD2. The CDR3 has 16 residues. J gave up 10 bases and V 3 bases, and 11 bases lay outside the gene matches. The germline CDR1 and CDR2 sequences are DFQATT and SNEGSKA (reference sequence). The CDR3: CSASPTSGGAGSEQFF. The CDR3 DNA is TGCAGTGCTAGCCCGACTAGCGGGGGGGCTGGATCAGAGCAGTTCTTC.

The chain has TRBV25-1 and TRBJ2-3, with 9 bases fitting TRBD1. The V gene's germline CDR1 is MGHDK and CDR2 SYGVNS. J gave up 0 bases and V 1 base, and 5 bases lay outside the gene matches. The length of the CDR3 is 17 residues. In DNA form, the CDR3 reads TGTGCCAGCAGTGAATCTGGGACAGGGTTGAGCACAGATACGCAGTATTTT. Its translation: CASSESGTGLSTDTQYF.

The J gene is TRBJ2-5, the V gene TRBV28; tentatively, D is TRBD1 (6 bases). Germline-derived CDR1 and CDR2 are MDHEN and SYDVKM. The CDR3 totals 14 residues. V lost 8 bases and J 1 base, leaving 14 bases between the germline ends. The CDR3 DNA sequence: TGTGCCAGCCGTAGAGGACAGTCCCAAGAGACCCAGTACTTC. It encodes CASRRGQSQETQYF.